Given below is one T cell receptor beta chain in context. Its antigen is still unknown. Peripheral blood from each donor was collected in a volume of 9.5 to 10 milliliters. This specimen belongs to a study of blood T cells in healthy people across ages. Study at large: About one barcoded beta molecule per two T cells was the capture yield of template switching.

CDR1 and CDR2 (germline): SGHTA, FQGNSA. Unmatched junction bases numbered 5, after V lost 4 bases and J lost 7 bases. The CDR3 is 14 residues long. Broader study findings: A greater number of naive CD4+ cells and higher diversity distinguished long-lived donors from aged donors.

Alongside a J-beta primer mix, a sample-barcoded 5' primer served in a second PCR lasting about 7 to 11 cycles. Every cDNA molecule carried a tag from a template-switch adaptor bearing 12 random nucleotides. Using its own MiXCR run on the 5' RACE reads, TCRdb lists one record per CDR3 protein. The sample lists 800,000 to 1,000,000 distinct CDR3 sequences, around 48% occurring once. The clonotype comes from a young man in good health. Material: blood. The chain recombines TRBV7-2 with TRBJ1-5; 9 nucleotides align to TRBD1. CDR3 nucleotide sequence: TGTGCCAGCAGCTACACAGGGGGCCGACAGCCCCAGCATTTT. As protein: CASSYTGGRQPQHF.